This TCR beta chain was identified during a study of cytomegalovirus exposure and HLA in healthy donors. Study results and limitations: In an earlier analysis, in under 700 donors, most V segments appeared productive either ~90% or ~30% of the time.

Remarks on this clone: Its antigen remains unknown.

From germline, CDR1 is WNHNN and CDR2 SYGVQD (reference sequence). The CDR3 has 15 amino acids. V dropped 4 bases and J dropped 6; count of bases not matched to a gene: 4. The study ran its PCR with 60 Vbeta and 13 Jbeta primers. Assay: immunoSEQ multiplex PCR; the TCRdb copy retains only in-frame clones and omits some. The sample holds tens of thousands of clones, around 68% seen once. The source of this sequence is a man aged 45-65 years in good health and CMV-seropositive. Sequencing was performed on PBMCs. The chain has TRBV10-1 and TRBJ2-7; 15 bases are a match to TRBD2. This chain's CDR3 is CASSVGTSGRSEQYF. CDR3 nucleotides: TGCGCCAGCAGTGTGGGGACTAGCGGGAGGAGCGAGCAGTACTTC.